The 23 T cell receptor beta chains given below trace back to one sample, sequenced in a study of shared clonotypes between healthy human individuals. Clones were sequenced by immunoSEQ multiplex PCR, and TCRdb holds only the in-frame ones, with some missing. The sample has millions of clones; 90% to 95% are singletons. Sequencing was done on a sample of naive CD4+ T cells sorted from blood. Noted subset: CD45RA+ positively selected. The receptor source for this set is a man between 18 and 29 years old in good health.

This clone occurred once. As DNA, the CDR3 is TGCGCCAGCAGCCAAGATCGGGGAGCGAAGGAGCAGTACTTC. Translated: CASSQDRGAKEQYF. This rearrangement joins TRBV4-1 to TRBJ2-7, with D maybe TRBD2 (5 bases). This CDR3 has 14 residues. V was pared by 0 bases and J by 7 bases, with 13 bases between. Germline V gives CDR1 MGHRA, CDR2 YSYEKL.

The CDR3 region has the DNA TGTGCCAGCAGCTTGGCTACAGGTCAGGGTAACGAGCAGTACTTC. It encodes CASSLATGQGNEQYF. V is TRBV5-4 and J is TRBJ2-7; possibly TRBD1 for D (5 bases). The V and J ends lost 0 bases and 5 bases respectively, with 15 bases between them. Looked up from germline, CDR1 is SGHNT and CDR2 is YYREEE (reference sequence). This CDR3 has 15 residues. The whole variable domain, remainder taken from reference TRBV5-4 and TRBJ2-7, is ETGVTQSPTHLIKTRGQQVTLRCSSQSGHNTVSWYQQALGQGPQFIFQYYREEENGRGNFPPRFSGLQFPNYSSELNVNALELDDSALYLCASSLATGQGNEQYFGPGTRLTVT.

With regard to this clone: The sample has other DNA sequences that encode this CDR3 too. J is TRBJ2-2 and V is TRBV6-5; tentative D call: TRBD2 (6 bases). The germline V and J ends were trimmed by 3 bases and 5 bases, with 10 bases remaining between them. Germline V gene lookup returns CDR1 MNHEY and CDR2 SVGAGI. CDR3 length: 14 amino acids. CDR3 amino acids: CASSYRRGTGELFF. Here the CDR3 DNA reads TGTGCCAGCAGTTATCGGCGGGGAACCGGGGAGCTGTTTTTT.

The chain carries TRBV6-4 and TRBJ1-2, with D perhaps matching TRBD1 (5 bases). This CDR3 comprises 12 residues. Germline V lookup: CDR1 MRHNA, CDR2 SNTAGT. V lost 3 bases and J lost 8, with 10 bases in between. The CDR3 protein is CASSDQGRGYTF. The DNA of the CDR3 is TGTGCCAGCAGTGATCAGGGAAGAGGCTACACCTTC.

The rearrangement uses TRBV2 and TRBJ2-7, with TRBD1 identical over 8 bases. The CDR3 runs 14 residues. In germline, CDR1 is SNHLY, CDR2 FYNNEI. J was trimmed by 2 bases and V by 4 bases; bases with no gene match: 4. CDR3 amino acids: CASSADRATYEQYF. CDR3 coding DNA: TGTGCCAGCAGTGCGGACAGGGCAACCTACGAGCAGTACTTC.

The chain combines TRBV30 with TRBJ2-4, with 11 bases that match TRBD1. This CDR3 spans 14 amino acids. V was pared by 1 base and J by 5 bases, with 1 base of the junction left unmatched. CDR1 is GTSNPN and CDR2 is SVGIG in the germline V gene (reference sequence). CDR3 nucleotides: TGTGCCTGGAGTGGGGGACAGGGGGAAAACATTCAGTACTTC. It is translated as CAWSGGQGENIQYF.

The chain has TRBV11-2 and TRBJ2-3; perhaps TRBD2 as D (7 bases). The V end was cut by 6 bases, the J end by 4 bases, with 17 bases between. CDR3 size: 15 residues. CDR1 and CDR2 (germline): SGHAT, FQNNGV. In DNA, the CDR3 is TGTGCCAGCAGTGAAAGCGGGACACAGGCAGATACGCAGTATTTT. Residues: CASSESGTQADTQYF.

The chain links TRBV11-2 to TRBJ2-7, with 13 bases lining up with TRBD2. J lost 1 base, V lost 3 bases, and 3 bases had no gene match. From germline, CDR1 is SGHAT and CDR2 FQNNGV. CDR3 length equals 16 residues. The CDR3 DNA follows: TGTGCCAGCAGCTTGGGACTAGCGGGACTTTCCTACGAGCAGTACTTC. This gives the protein CASSLGLAGLSYEQYF.

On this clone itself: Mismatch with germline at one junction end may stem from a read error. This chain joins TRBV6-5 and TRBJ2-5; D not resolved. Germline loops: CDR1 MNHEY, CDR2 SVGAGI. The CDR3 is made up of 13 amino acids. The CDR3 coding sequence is TGTGCCATCAGTGACTCCCCTGTGGAGACCCAGTACTTC. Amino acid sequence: CAISDSPVETQYF.

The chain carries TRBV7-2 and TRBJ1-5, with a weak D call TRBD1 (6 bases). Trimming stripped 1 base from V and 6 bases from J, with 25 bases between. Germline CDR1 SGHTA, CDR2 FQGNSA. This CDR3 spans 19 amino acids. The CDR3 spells CASSLEGGYAASAGQPQHF. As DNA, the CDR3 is TGTGCCAGCAGCTTAGAGGGGGGATACGCTGCCTCGGCAGGTCAGCCCCAGCATTTT.

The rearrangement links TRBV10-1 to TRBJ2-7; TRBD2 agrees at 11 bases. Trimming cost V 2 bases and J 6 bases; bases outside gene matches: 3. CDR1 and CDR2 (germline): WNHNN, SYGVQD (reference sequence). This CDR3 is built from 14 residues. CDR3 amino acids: CASSEGGTSGEQYF. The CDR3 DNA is TGCGCCAGCAGTGAGGGGGGGACTAGCGGCGAGCAGTACTTC.

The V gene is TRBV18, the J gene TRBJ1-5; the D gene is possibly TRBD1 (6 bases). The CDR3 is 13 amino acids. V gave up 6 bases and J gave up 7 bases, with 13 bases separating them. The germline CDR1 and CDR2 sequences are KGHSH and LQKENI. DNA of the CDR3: TGTGCCAGCTCGTCTCCAGGGGAGCAGCCCCAGCATTTT. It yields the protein CASSSPGEQPQHF.

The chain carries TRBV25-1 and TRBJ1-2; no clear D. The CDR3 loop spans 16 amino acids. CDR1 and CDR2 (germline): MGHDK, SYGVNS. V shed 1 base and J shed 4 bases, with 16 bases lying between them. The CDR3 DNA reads TGTGCCAGCAGTGAATCCCTACTGGGAGAGGGCTATGGCTACACCTTC. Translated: CASSESLLGEGYGYTF.

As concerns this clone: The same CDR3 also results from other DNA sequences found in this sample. The CDR3 region has the DNA TGTGCCAGCAGTGAAACGGGGTACAATGAGCAGTTCTTC. Translated: CASSETGYNEQFF. The rearrangement uses TRBV6-1 and TRBJ2-1; D is possibly TRBD2 (5 bases). Deletions cut 2 bases from V and 4 bases from J, with 6 bases between. CDR1 is MNHNS and CDR2 is SASEGT in the germline V gene. The CDR3 totals 13 residues.

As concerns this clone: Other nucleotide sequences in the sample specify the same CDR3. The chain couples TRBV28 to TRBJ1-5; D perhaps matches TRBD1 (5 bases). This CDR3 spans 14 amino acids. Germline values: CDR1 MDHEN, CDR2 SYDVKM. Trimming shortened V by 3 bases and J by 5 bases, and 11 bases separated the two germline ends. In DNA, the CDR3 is TGTGCCAGCAGTTTGAGTCAGGGCCATCAGCCCCAGCATTTT. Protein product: CASSLSQGHQPQHF.

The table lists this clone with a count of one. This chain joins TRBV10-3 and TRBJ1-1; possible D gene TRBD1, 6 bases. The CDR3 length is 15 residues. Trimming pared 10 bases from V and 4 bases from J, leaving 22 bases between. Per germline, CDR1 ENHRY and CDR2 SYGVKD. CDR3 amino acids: CATKTGMELGTEAFF. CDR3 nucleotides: TGTGCCACCAAAACAGGGATGGAGTTAGGCACTGAAGCTTTCTTT.

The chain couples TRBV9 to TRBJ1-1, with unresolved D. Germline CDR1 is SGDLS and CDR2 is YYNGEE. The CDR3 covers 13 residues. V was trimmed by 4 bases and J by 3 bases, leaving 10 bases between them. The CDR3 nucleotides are TGTGCCAGCAGCTCTAACGATGACACTGAAGCTTTCTTT. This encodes CASSSNDDTEAFF.

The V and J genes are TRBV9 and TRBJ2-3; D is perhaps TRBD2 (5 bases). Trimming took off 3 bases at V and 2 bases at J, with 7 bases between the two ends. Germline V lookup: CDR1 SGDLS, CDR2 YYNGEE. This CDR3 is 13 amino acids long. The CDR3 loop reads CASSGRDTDTQYF. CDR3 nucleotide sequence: TGTGCCAGCAGCGGCCGGGACACAGATACGCAGTATTTT. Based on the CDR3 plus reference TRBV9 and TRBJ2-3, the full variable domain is DSGVTQTPKHLITATGQRVTLRCSPRSGDLSVYWYQQSLDQGLQFLIQYYNGEERAKGNILERFSAQQFPDLHSELNLSSLELGDSALYFCASSGRDTDTQYFGPGTRLTVL.

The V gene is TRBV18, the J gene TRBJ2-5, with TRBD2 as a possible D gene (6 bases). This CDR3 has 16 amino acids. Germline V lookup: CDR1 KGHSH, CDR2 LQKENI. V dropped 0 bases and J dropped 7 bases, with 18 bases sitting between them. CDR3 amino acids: CASSPPGLSLPGTQYF. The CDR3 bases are TGTGCCAGCTCACCACCGGGACTGAGCCTTCCCGGGACCCAGTACTTC.

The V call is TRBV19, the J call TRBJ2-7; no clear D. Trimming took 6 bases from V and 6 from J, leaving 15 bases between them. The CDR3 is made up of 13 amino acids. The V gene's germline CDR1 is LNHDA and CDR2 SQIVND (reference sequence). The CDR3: CASRPSPAGEQYF. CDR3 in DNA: TGTGCCAGTAGGCCGTCCCCGGCAGGCGAGCAGTACTTC.

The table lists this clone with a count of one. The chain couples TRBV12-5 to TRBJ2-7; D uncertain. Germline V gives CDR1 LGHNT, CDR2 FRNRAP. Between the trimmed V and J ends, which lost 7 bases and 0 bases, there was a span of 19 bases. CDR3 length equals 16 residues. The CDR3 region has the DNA TGTGCTAGTGTCCCGGGCCCTAGGCCCAGCTCCTACGAGCAGTACTTC. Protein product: CASVPGPRPSSYEQYF.

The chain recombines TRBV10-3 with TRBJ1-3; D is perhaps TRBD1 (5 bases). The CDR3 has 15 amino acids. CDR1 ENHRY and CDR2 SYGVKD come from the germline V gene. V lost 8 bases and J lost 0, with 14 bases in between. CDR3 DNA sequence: TGTGCCATCGACAGCGTGGGCGACTCTGGAAACACCATATATTTT. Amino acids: CAIDSVGDSGNTIYF.

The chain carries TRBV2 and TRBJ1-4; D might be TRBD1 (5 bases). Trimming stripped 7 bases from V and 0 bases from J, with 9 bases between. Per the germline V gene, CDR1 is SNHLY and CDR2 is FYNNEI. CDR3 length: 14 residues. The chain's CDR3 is CASKWGATNEKLFF. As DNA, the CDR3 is TGTGCCAGCAAGTGGGGGGCAACTAATGAAAAACTGTTTTTT.